A selection of T cell receptor beta chains follows, all from one sample in a study of molecular identifiers for immune sequencing clone quantification. TCRdb re-derived calls from the PCR reads in MiXCR, one entry per CDR3 protein. Among a few hundred thousand distinct CDR3 sequences listed, 24% were seen once. Source material: naive CD8+ T cells from blood, with Jurkat cell RNA spiked in. Receptor source: a human donor in good health. Some libraries in this study had Jurkat cell RNA spiked in. The CDR3 runs from the conserved cysteine through the conserved F or W. A D gene is named only where the DNA matches it firmly. Clone size, where shown, is once, few, many, or a class for clones that have expanded.

d_call: .; clone_size: .; v_call: TRBV20-1; j_call: TRBJ2-7; cdr3_aa: CSASDNDGYEQYF; cdr3_nt: TGCAGTGCTAGCGACAACGACGGGTACGAGCAGTACTTC
d_call: TRBD2; clone_size: few; v_call: TRBV5-4; j_call: TRBJ2-7; cdr3_aa: CASHRGDGLSYEQYF; cdr3_nt: TGTGCCAGCCACCGGGGGGACGGTCTTTCCTACGAGCAGTACTTC
d_call: .; clone_size: .; v_call: TRBV19; j_call: TRBJ2-7; cdr3_aa: CASSPGARYEQYF; cdr3_nt: TGTGCCAGTAGCCCTGGGGCCCGCTACGAGCAGTACTTC
d_call: TRBD2; clone_size: many; v_call: TRBV7-9; j_call: TRBJ2-3; cdr3_aa: CASSPRVGLAGANADTQYF; cdr3_nt: TGTGCCAGCAGCCCCCGTGTAGGACTAGCGGGGGCGAACGCAGATACGCAGTATTTT
d_call: .; clone_size: many; v_call: TRBV4-3; j_call: TRBJ2-7; cdr3_aa: CASSQDRGGLVTYEQYF; cdr3_nt: TGCGCCAGCAGCCAAGATCGTGGGGGGCTCGTTACCTACGAGCAGTACTTC
d_call: .; clone_size: many; v_call: TRBV14; j_call: TRBJ2-5; cdr3_aa: CASSQARLETQYF; cdr3_nt: TGTGCCAGCAGCCAGGCCAGATTAGAGACCCAGTACTTC
d_call: TRBD1; clone_size: few; v_call: TRBV28; j_call: TRBJ1-1; cdr3_aa: CASSLLRTGGTEAFF; cdr3_nt: TGTGCCAGCAGTTTGTTGAGGACAGGGGGAACTGAAGCTTTCTTT
d_call: TRBD1; clone_size: .; v_call: TRBV27; j_call: TRBJ1-1; cdr3_aa: CASSFQGGGEAFF; cdr3_nt: TGTGCCAGCAGTTTTCAGGGGGGCGGTGAAGCTTTCTTT
d_call: .; clone_size: .; v_call: TRBV4-1; j_call: TRBJ2-7; cdr3_aa: CASSHLMSTGEQYF; cdr3_nt: TGCGCCAGCAGCCACCTTATGAGCACGGGGGAGCAGTACTTC
d_call: TRBD1; clone_size: many; v_call: TRBV28; j_call: TRBJ1-3; cdr3_aa: CASSPDRGYYF; cdr3_nt: TGTGCCAGCAGCCCGGACAGGGGGTATTATTTT
d_call: TRBD2; clone_size: .; v_call: TRBV20-1; j_call: TRBJ2-2; cdr3_aa: CSARAPPAGVITGELFF; cdr3_nt: TGCAGTGCTAGAGCTCCCCCCGCGGGAGTGATCACCGGGGAGCTGTTTTTT
d_call: .; clone_size: once; v_call: TRBV7-2; j_call: TRBJ2-5; cdr3_aa: CARRPGLFISPAPPQEPPYF; cdr3_nt: TGTGCCCGCCGCCCCGGACTGTTCATCTCCCCGGCCCCTCCCCAAGAGCCCCCGTACTTC
d_call: .; clone_size: many; v_call: TRBV28; j_call: TRBJ2-7; cdr3_aa: CASSATGTSNPEQYF; cdr3_nt: TGTGCCAGCAGTGCAACCGGGACCTCAAATCCCGAGCAGTACTTC
d_call: .; clone_size: few; v_call: TRBV11-2; j_call: TRBJ1-1; cdr3_aa: CASSLTLAMNTEAFF; cdr3_nt: TGTGCCAGCAGCTTAACTCTGGCAATGAACACTGAAGCTTTCTTT
d_call: .; clone_size: few; v_call: TRBV27; j_call: TRBJ2-3; cdr3_aa: CATKVRDTQYF; cdr3_nt: TGTGCCACCAAGGTACGGGATACGCAGTATTTT
d_call: .; clone_size: few; v_call: TRBV5-4; j_call: TRBJ2-7; cdr3_aa: CASRIAGGRSYEQYF; cdr3_nt: TGTGCCAGCAGGATAGCAGGGGGGAGGTCCTACGAGCAGTACTTC
d_call: .; clone_size: many; v_call: TRBV28; j_call: TRBJ2-1; cdr3_aa: CASSPPLGTGYNEQFF; cdr3_nt: TGTGCCAGCAGTCCCCCCCTCGGGACCGGATACAATGAGCAGTTCTTC
d_call: TRBD2; clone_size: many; v_call: TRBV29-1; j_call: TRBJ2-1; cdr3_aa: CSVDGAGGPGEQFF; cdr3_nt: TGCAGCGTTGACGGAGCGGGAGGGCCGGGTGAGCAGTTCTTC